These T cell receptor beta chains were read from a single sample in a study of beta chain features in type 1 diabetes. Profiling relied on immunoSEQ multiplex PCR, and the TCRdb table lists in-frame clones only, not all of them. The data contain 300,000 to 450,000 clones, around 12% of them seen just once; the ten biggest clones take up around 0.0099%. The sample taken for sequencing was naive CD4+ T cells from blood. Receptor source: a woman aged 18-29 years with type 1 diabetes. Both conserved end residues are part of each CDR3. A D gene is named only where the DNA matches it firmly. Clone size is shown for a subset of rows, as once, few, many or a class of expanded clone.

v_gene	abundance	d_gene	j_gene	len	CDR3nt	CDR3aa
TRBV27	few	NA	TRBJ2-1	15	TGTGCCAGCAGTCCCCTAAAGGGGTACTACAATGAGCAGTTCTTC	CASSPLKGYYNEQFF
TRBV5-1	few	NA	TRBJ1-1	14	TGCGCCAGCAGCTTGGACAGGTTGAGGTCTGAAGCTTTCTTT	CASSLDRLRSEAFF
TRBV19	NA	NA	TRBJ2-1	15	TGTGCCAGTAGTATCCGCCTAGAGAGTTTCAATGAGCAGTTCTTC	CASSIRLESFNEQFF
TRBV28	few	TRBD2	TRBJ2-3	14	TGTGCCAGCAGACGGGGGGGGAACACAGATACGCAGTATTTT	CASRRGGNTDTQYF
TRBV6-5	NA	NA	TRBJ2-3	12	TGTGCCAGCAGTTTACGGGGAGATACGCAGTATTTT	CASSLRGDTQYF
TRBV4-3	few	TRBD2	TRBJ2-7	15	TGCGCCAGCAGCCGGAGCGGGACTAGCTTTTCCGAGCAGTACTTC	CASSRSGTSFSEQYF
TRBV9	few	TRBD2	TRBJ2-1	17	TGTGCCAGCAGCCAGACTAGCGGGGGGCCTGGGTACAATGAGCAGTTCTTC	CASSQTSGGPGYNEQFF
TRBV5-4	few	NA	TRBJ2-2	13	TGTGCCAGCAGCTTACAGGGCACCGGGGAGCTGTTTTTT	CASSLQGTGELFF
TRBV7-2	NA	NA	TRBJ2-5	16	TGTGCCAGCAGCGCCACCGGGAACCCGGGGTTGGAGACCCAGTACTTC	CASSATGNPGLETQYF
TRBV7-9	NA	NA	TRBJ1-2	14	TGTGCCAGCAGCTCCCGACGGGGGATCTATGGCTACACCTTC	CASSSRRGIYGYTF
TRBV7-2	few	NA	TRBJ1-2	16	TGTGCCAGCAGCCCAGGGCTGGGTTCATCCCCCTATGGCTACACCTTC	CASSPGLGSSPYGYTF
TRBV19	few	TRBD1	TRBJ2-7	12	TGTGCCAGTAGCGACAGGGGAGGCGAGCAGTACTTC	CASSDRGGEQYF
TRBV11-2	NA	NA	TRBJ1-2	17	TGTGCCAGCAGCTTAGATCCGGTTGCCAGGCCTAACTATGGCTACACCTTC	CASSLDPVARPNYGYTF
TRBV5-4	NA	TRBD2	TRBJ2-3	16	TGTGCCAGCAGCCTCCTAGCGGGGCAGAGCACAGATACGCAGTATTTT	CASSLLAGQSTDTQYF
TRBV14	few	TRBD2	TRBJ2-1	15	TGTGCCAGCAGCCAAGAGCGGGGGGCCTACAATGAGCAGTTCTTC	CASSQERGAYNEQFF
TRBV30	few	NA	TRBJ1-5	13	TGTGCCTGGCAAACCCGGGAAAATCAGCCCCAGCATTTT	CAWQTRENQPQHF
TRBV9	NA	NA	TRBJ2-2	16	TGTGCCAGCAGCGGAGACGGGGGGCCGGCCACCGGGGAGCTGTTTTTT	CASSGDGGPATGELFF
TRBV11-2	few	TRBD1	TRBJ1-5	14	TGTGCCAGCAGCTCGGACAGGGTTGGGCAGCCCCAGCATTTT	CASSSDRVGQPQHF
TRBV21-1	NA	NA	TRBJ2-3	14	TGTGCCAGCAACCCTAGACAGGCCACAGATACGCAGTATTTT	CASNPRQATDTQYF
TRBV10-3	NA	TRBD1	TRBJ1-5	13	TGTGCCATCAGTGGAACAGGGCAGGGGGCCCAGCATTTT	CAISGTGQGAQHF
TRBV5-6	few	NA	TRBJ2-1	15	TGTGCCAGCAGCTTGGAGGAGTCCTACTACAATGAGCAGTTCTTC	CASSLEESYYNEQFF
TRBV5-1	few	NA	TRBJ2-5	14	TGCGCCAGCAGCCCTACGGGGGGCGTTGAGACCCAGTACTTC	CASSPTGGVETQYF
TRBV10-3	few	NA	TRBJ1-1	11	TGTGCCATCAGTTTCGGCACTGAAGCTTTCTTT	CAISFGTEAFF
TRBV19	few	NA	TRBJ2-2	14	TGTGCCAGTAGTCCCCAGGGCGGCACCGGGGAGCTGTTTTTT	CASSPQGGTGELFF